These 13 T cell receptor beta chains share one sample of origin, sequenced in a study of follicular helper T cells after annual influenza vaccination. The repertoire was sequenced with immunoSEQ multiplex PCR; TCRdb's copy has only in-frame clones and lacks some. The sample includes around 5,300 clones, roughly 87% of them seen just once. Stated time point: 2013-2014 season, 7 days after vaccination. The sequenced sample was CXCR5+ CD38- circulating T follicular helper cells from blood, obtained 7 days after influenza vaccination. This sample's subset: circulating Tfh, non-naive CD4+CXCR5+PD-1+ (ICOS+CD38+ or ICOS-CD38-). These receptors were taken from an adult who received the influenza vaccine.

The J gene is TRBJ1-5, the V gene TRBV12-5, with 9 bases lining up with TRBD1. The CDR3 totals 16 residues. Germline trimming cut 1 base from V and 5 bases from J; bases unmatched to any gene: 6. CDR1 and CDR2 (germline): LGHNT, FRNRAP. CDR3 sequence reads: CASGLGGQGGDQPQHF. The CDR3, as DNA: TGTGCTAGTGGTTTGGGGGGACAGGGAGGGGATCAGCCCCAGCATTTT.

The chain employs TRBV28 and TRBJ1-6; D is possibly TRBD1 (5 bases). V lost 7 bases to trimming and J lost 10 bases, with 14 bases between them. This CDR3 region has 13 residues. Germline lookup yields CDR1 MDHEN and CDR2 SYDVKM. CDR3 in amino acids: CASMLRVESPLHF. In DNA, the CDR3 is TGTGCCAGCATGCTCAGGGTGGAATCACCCCTCCACTTT.

V and J are TRBV30 and TRBJ2-3; possibly TRBD1 for D (5 bases). The CDR3 runs 12 residues. Germline lookup yields CDR1 GTSNPN and CDR2 SVGIG (reference sequence). V was pared by 4 bases and J by 4 bases, with 9 bases between. The CDR3 bases are TGTGCCTGGACAGGGATGGCAGATACGCAGTATTTT. This translates into CAWTGMADTQYF. Complete variable domain (other parts from reference TRBV30 and TRBJ2-3): SQTIHQWPATLVQPVGSPLSLECTVEGTSNPNLYWYRQAAGRGLQLLFYSVGIGQISSEVPQNLSASRPQDRQFILSSKKLLLSDSGFYLCAWTGMADTQYFGPGTRLTVL.

The rearrangement uses TRBV7-3 and TRBJ2-1, with a weak D call TRBD2 (6 bases). CDR3 size: 16 residues. V was shortened by 4 bases and J by 1 base, with 14 bases between the two germline ends. Germline V CDR1 and CDR2: SGHTA, FQGTGA. This CDR3 is CASSSSKAGSYNEQFF. In DNA form, the CDR3 reads TGTGCCAGCAGCTCCTCGAAGGCGGGGTCCTACAATGAGCAGTTCTTC.

This chain links TRBV28 with TRBJ2-6, with 9 bases fitting TRBD1. The V gene's germline CDR1 is MDHEN and CDR2 SYDVKM. The CDR3 has 17 residues. V was clipped by 7 bases and J by 1 base; unmatched bases: 8. In DNA, the CDR3 is TGTGCCAGCACCTTGGGACAGGGAAAGTCTGGGGCCAACGTCCTGACTTTC. Translation: CASTLGQGKSGANVLTF. The whole variable domain, remainder taken from reference TRBV28 and TRBJ2-6, is DVKVTQSSRYLVKRTGEKVFLECVQDMDHENMFWYRQDPGLGLRLIYFSYDVKMKEKGDIPEGYSVSREKKERFSLILESASTNQTSMYLCASTLGQGKSGANVLTFGAGSRLTVL.

This chain connects TRBV4-1 to TRBJ2-3, with a possible D match to TRBD2 (5 bases). This CDR3 comprises 16 residues. Trimming cost V 4 bases and J 0 bases, with 14 bases left between them. Per the germline V gene, CDR1 is MGHRA and CDR2 is YSYEKL. DNA of the CDR3: TGCGCCAGCAGCCGGGCCGCGGGTTCTAGCACAGATACGCAGTATTTT. Amino acids: CASSRAAGSSTDTQYF.

The chain couples TRBV12-1 to TRBJ1-5; the table's D call, TRBD1, was not checked against the DNA. TRBV12-1 is a listed pseudogene. The CDR3 is made up of 17 amino acids. The CDR3 nucleotides are TGTGCCAGCAGTTTATCAGGGGCTACATATAGCAATCAGCCCCAGCATTTT. This codes for CASSLSGATYSNQPQHF.

The gene calls are TRBV19 and TRBJ2-1; tentative D call: TRBD1 (6 bases). This CDR3 is 17 amino acids long. Germline-derived CDR1 and CDR2 are LNHDA and SQIVND (reference sequence). Trimming removed 3 bases from V and 7 bases from J, with 22 bases in between. CDR3 sequence reads: CASSIMGALQYGNEQFF. In nucleotides, the CDR3 is TGTGCCAGTAGTATTATGGGGGCCCTACAATATGGAAATGAGCAGTTCTTC.

This chain connects TRBV6-1 to TRBJ2-2; 8 bases are a match to TRBD2. Germline V lookup: CDR1 MNHNS, CDR2 SASEGT. V dropped 6 bases and J dropped 4; count of bases not matched to a gene: 7. CDR3 length equals 15 residues. CDR3 nucleotide sequence: TGTGCCAGCAGACCCGGGACTAGTATCACCGGGGAGCTGTTTTTT. Translation: CASRPGTSITGELFF.

The chain employs TRBV15 and TRBJ1-4; possibly TRBD1 for D (5 bases). The V gene's germline CDR1 is LNHNV and CDR2 YYDKDF (reference sequence). V lost 1 base, J lost 8 bases, and 11 bases lay in between. The CDR3 loop spans 14 amino acids. CDR3 residues: CATSRVPRGEKLFF. CDR3 sequence (DNA): TGTGCCACCAGCAGAGTACCCCGGGGGGAAAAACTGTTTTTT.

The rearrangement joins TRBV9 to TRBJ1-5; D is unresolved. Germline V gene data show CDR1 as SGDLS and CDR2 as YYNGEE. The CDR3 length is 13 residues. V dropped 2 bases and J dropped 7 bases, with 10 bases sitting between them. DNA for the CDR3: TGTGCCAGCAGCGTCGAAGAGGGACAGCCCCAGCATTTT. Protein: CASSVEEGQPQHF. Looking up the rest from reference TRBV9 and TRBJ1-5 gives the full variable domain: DSGVTQTPKHLITATGQRVTLRCSPRSGDLSVYWYQQSLDQGLQFLIQYYNGEERAKGNILERFSAQQFPDLHSELNLSSLELGDSALYFCASSVEEGQPQHFGDGTRLSIL.

The chain employs TRBV18 and TRBJ2-2; D might be TRBD1 (6 bases). V gave up 4 bases and J gave up 2 bases, with 20 bases separating them. The CDR3 consists of 18 residues. Germline-derived CDR1 and CDR2 are KGHSH and LQKENI. The CDR3 loop reads CASSLHVLSGTNTGELFF. The CDR3 DNA reads as TGTGCCAGCTCACTCCACGTGTTGTCGGGGACAAACACCGGGGAGCTGTTTTTT.

A single count supports this clone. CDR3 nucleotide sequence: TGTGCCACCAGCCCGACCCACAGGAACCAAAACACTGAAGCTTTCTTT. Protein product: CATSPTHRNQNTEAFF. The chain employs TRBV15 and TRBJ1-1; a possible D gene is TRBD1 (5 bases). CDR1 is LNHNV, CDR2 YYDKDF, per germline (reference sequence). The germline V and J ends were trimmed by 5 bases and 2 bases, with 18 bases remaining between them. The CDR3 loop spans 16 amino acids.